This T cell receptor beta chain was recorded in a study of beta chain features in type 1 diabetes. CDR1 and CDR2 (germline): ENHRY, SYGVKD. The ends were cut back, 4 bases at V and 6 bases at J, with 14 bases in the middle. The CDR3 runs to 14 residues. Study conclusions and caveats: Moderately but significantly shorter TCRB CDR3s were found in Type 1 diabetes patients in all four CD4+ subsets.

The isolated RNA, all of it, was reverse transcribed, so expressed TCRB transcripts were what got sequenced. Naive, central memory and regulatory T cell samples averaged about 3.57 million reads. Repertoires were generated with immunoSEQ multiplex PCR, while TCRdb's copy carries only in-frame clones and drops some. The sample yields 600,000 to 750,000 clones, around an eighth seen once. On this clone itself: As yet, its antigen is unknown.

The clonotype comes from a young man with type 1 diabetes. The rearrangement joins TRBV10-3 to TRBJ2-3, with D hard to call. Sequencing was carried out using naive CD4+ T cells from blood. The CDR3 coding sequence is TGTGCCATCAGTGTAGATACGACCGGGGATACGCAGTATTTT. It yields the protein CAISVDTTGDTQYF.